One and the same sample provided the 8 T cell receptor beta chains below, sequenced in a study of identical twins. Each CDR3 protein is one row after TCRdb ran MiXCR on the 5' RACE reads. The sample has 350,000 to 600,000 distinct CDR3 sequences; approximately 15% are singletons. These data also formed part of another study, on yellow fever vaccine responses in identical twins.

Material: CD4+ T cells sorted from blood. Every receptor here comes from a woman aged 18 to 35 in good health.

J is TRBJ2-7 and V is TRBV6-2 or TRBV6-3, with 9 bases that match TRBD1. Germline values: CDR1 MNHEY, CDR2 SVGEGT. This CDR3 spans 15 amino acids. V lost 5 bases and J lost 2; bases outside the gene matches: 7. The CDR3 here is CASSRTGGETYEQYF. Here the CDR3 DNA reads TGTGCCAGCAGTAGAACAGGGGGCGAGACCTACGAGCAGTACTTC.

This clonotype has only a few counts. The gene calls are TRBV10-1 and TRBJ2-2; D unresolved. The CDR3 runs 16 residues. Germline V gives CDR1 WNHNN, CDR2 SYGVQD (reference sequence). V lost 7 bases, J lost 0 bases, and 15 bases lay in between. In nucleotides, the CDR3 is TGCGCCAGCACCCCGGCGTGGAGTTCGAACACCGGGGAGCTGTTTTTT. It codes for CASTPAWSSNTGELFF.

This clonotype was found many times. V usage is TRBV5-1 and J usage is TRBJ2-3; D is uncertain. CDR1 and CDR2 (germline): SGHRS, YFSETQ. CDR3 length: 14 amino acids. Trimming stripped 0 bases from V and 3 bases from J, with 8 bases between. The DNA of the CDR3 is TGCGCCAGCAGCTTGGGGGCTAAAACAGATACGCAGTATTTT. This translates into CASSLGAKTDTQYF.

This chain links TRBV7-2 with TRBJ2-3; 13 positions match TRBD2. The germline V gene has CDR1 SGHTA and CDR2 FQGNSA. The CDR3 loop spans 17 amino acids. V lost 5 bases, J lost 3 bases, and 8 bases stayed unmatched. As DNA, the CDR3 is TGTGCCAGCAGCCCCACTAGCGGGGGGGCTGGGACAGATACGCAGTATTTT. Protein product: CASSPTSGGAGTDTQYF. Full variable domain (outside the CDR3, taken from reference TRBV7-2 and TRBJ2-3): GAGVSQSPSNKVTEKGKDVELRCDPISGHTALYWYRQSLGQGLEFLIYFQGNSAPDKSGLPSDRFSAERTGGSVSTLTIQRTQQEDSAVYLCASSPTSGGAGTDTQYFGPGTRLTVL.

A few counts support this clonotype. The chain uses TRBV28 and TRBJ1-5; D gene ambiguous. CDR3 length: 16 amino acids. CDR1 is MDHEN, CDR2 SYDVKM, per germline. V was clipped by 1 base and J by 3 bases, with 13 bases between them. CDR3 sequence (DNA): TGTGCCAGCAGTTTATCCGAGGTCCTCCTCAATCAGCCCCAGCATTTT. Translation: CASSLSEVLLNQPQHF.

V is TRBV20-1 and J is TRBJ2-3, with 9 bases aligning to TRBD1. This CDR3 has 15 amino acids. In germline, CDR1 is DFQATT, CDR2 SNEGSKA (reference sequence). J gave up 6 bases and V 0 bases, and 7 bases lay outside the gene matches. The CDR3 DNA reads TGCAGTGCTAGAGACCAGACAGGGGGGCCGGATACGCAGTATTTT. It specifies CSARDQTGGPDTQYF.

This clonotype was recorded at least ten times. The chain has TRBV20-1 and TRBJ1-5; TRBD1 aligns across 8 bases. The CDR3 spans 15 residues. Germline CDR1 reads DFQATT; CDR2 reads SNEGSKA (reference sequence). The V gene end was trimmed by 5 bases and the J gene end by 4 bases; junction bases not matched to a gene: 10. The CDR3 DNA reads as TGCAGTGCTCACGATTCACGGGACAGGAATCAGCCCCAGCATTTT. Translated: CSAHDSRDRNQPQHF.

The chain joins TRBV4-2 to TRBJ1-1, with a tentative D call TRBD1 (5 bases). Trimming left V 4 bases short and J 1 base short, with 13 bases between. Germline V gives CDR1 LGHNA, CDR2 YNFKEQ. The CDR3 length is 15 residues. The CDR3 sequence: CASSLPGGGNTEAFF. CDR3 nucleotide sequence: TGTGCCAGCAGCCTTCCCGGGGGAGGGAACACTGAAGCTTTCTTT.